These T cell receptor beta chains were read from a single sample in a study of cytomegalovirus exposure and HLA in healthy donors. The repertoire was sequenced with immunoSEQ multiplex PCR; TCRdb's copy has only in-frame clones and lacks some. Counted here are some 95,000 clones, around 74% occurring once; the ten biggest clones make up roughly 6.6%. The sample was PBMCs. These receptor sequences come from a man over 45 in good health and CMV-seropositive. Both conserved end residues are part of each CDR3. D genes are given only for firm matches. Expanded clones get a size class; other rows say once, few or many, or leave the size out.

size	V	J	D	CDR3	DNA
-	TRBV9	TRBJ2-3	-	CASSVAVGGRVDTQYF	TGTGCCAGCAGCGTAGCTGTTGGAGGTAGGGTAGATACGCAGTATTTT
-	TRBV18	TRBJ1-5	-	CASSPHSDQPQHF	TGTGCCAGCTCACCACATAGTGATCAGCCCCAGCATTTT
-	TRBV19	TRBJ1-3	TRBD1	CASTRTGGSSGNTIYF	TGTGCCAGTACCCGGACAGGGGGGAGCTCTGGAAACACCATATATTTT
-	TRBV27	TRBJ1-5	-	CASSQYGNQPQHF	TGTGCCAGCAGTCAATACGGGAATCAGCCCCAGCATTTT
-	TRBV9	TRBJ1-1	-	CASRGEANTEAFF	TGTGCCAGCAGGGGGGAGGCGAACACTGAAGCTTTCTTT
-	TRBV25-1	TRBJ1-6	TRBD1	CASSATGQFNSPLNF	TGTGCCAGCAGTGCCACGGGACAGTTCAATTCACCCCTCAACTTT
-	TRBV18	TRBJ2-5	-	CASSPPTVETQYF	TGTGCCAGCTCACCACCCACAGTGGAGACCCAGTACTTC
-	TRBV18	TRBJ2-7	TRBD1	CASSPRGPPEEQYF	TGTGCCAGCTCACCAAGGGGGCCGCCTGAAGAGCAGTACTTC
-	TRBV5-1	TRBJ2-2	-	CASSLYARGMDTGELFF	TGCGCCAGCAGCCTGTACGCCCGGGGAATGGACACCGGGGAGCTGTTTTTT
-	TRBV10-3	TRBJ1-6	TRBD1	CAISEAGTGQDSPLNF	TGTGCCATCAGTGAGGCGGGGACAGGGCAGGATTCACCCCTCAACTTT
-	TRBV7-3	TRBJ2-5	TRBD1	CASSRGQGETQYF	TGTGCCAGCAGCCGTGGACAGGGTGAGACCCAGTACTTC
few	TRBV5-1	TRBJ1-5	-	CASSLTDESNQPQHF	TGCGCCAGCAGCTTGACAGATGAAAGCAATCAGCCCCAGCATTTT
-	TRBV28	TRBJ1-1	-	CASSPTTANMNTEAFF	TGTGCCAGCAGTCCCACGACTGCCAACATGAACACTGAAGCTTTCTTT
-	TRBV10-2	TRBJ2-6	-	CASRNPGLHSGANVLTF	TGCGCCAGCAGAAATCCGGGACTTCACTCTGGGGCCAACGTCCTGACTTTC
-	TRBV19	TRBJ1-1	TRBD1	CATRTGDTEAFF	TGTGCCACAAGGACAGGGGACACTGAAGCTTTCTTT
-	TRBV5-6	TRBJ1-2	-	CASSFIEDGYTF	TGTGCCAGCAGCTTCATCGAGGATGGCTACACCTTC
-	TRBV18	TRBJ1-1	-	CASSPQRGYTEAFF	TGTGCCAGCTCACCACAGCGAGGGTACACTGAAGCTTTCTTT
-	TRBV30	TRBJ2-5	-	CAWSPGIRETQYF	TGTGCCTGGAGTCCAGGGATTCGGGAGACCCAGTACTTC
-	TRBV7-6	TRBJ2-1	TRBD2	CASSLIGGAYNEQFF	TGTGCCAGCAGCTTAATCGGGGGGGCATATAATGAGCAGTTCTTC
-	TRBV5-1	TRBJ2-4	-	CASSAFSDAGLPKNIQYF	TGCGCCAGCAGCGCTTTTAGTGACGCGGGATTGCCCAAAAACATTCAGTACTTC
-	TRBV9	TRBJ2-3	-	CASSVSSSTDTQYF	TGTGCCAGCAGCGTTAGCTCTAGCACAGATACGCAGTATTTT
-	TRBV6-5	TRBJ2-7	-	CASSYRRGPHEQYF	TGTGCCAGCAGTTATCGGAGGGGGCCCCACGAGCAGTACTTC
-	TRBV7-6	TRBJ1-1	TRBD1	CASSRTGTGSPTEAFF	TGTGCCAGCAGCCGGACCGGGACAGGGTCCCCCACTGAAGCTTTCTTT
-	TRBV29-1	TRBJ1-6	TRBD1	CSVRTGETNSPLHF	TGCAGCGTCCGGACAGGAGAGACTAATTCACCCCTCCACTTT
-	TRBV6-1	TRBJ1-1	TRBD1	CASSGQGYTEAFF	TGTGCCAGCAGTGGACAGGGATACACTGAAGCTTTCTTT
-	TRBV7-9	TRBJ1-5	TRBD1	CASSLWDRDNQPQHF	TGTGCCAGCAGCTTATGGGACAGAGACAATCAGCCCCAGCATTTT
-	TRBV7-2	TRBJ2-2	-	CASSLVGGFTGELFF	TGTGCCAGCAGCTTAGTGGGGGGTTTCACCGGGGAGCTGTTTTTT
-	TRBV6-1	TRBJ2-7	-	CASSGATGNYEQYF	TGTGCCAGCAGTGGGGCCACAGGGAACTACGAGCAGTACTTC
-	TRBV18	TRBJ1-4	-	CASSPVAGREKLFF	TGTGCCAGCTCACCCGTGGCAGGGCGAGAAAAACTGTTTTTT
-	TRBV6-5	TRBJ2-5	TRBD2	CASSYSGLAEGQYF	TGTGCCAGCAGTTACTCCGGACTAGCGGAAGGGCAGTACTTC
-	TRBV9	TRBJ2-7	-	CASSVIGSSYEQYF	TGTGCCAGCAGCGTAATCGGTAGCTCCTACGAGCAGTACTTC
-	TRBV6-5	TRBJ2-3	-	CASSRAYTDTQYF	TGTGCCAGCAGTCGCGCTTACACAGATACGCAGTATTTT
-	TRBV30	TRBJ1-1	TRBD1	CAWGVQGDGTEAFF	TGTGCCTGGGGGGTACAGGGGGACGGGACTGAAGCTTTCTTT
-	TRBV7-9	TRBJ1-1	-	CASSSQGNPEAFF	TGTGCCAGCAGCTCACAGGGAAACCCTGAAGCTTTCTTT
-	TRBV5-4	TRBJ1-1	TRBD1	CASSQRQGQGTEAFF	TGTGCCAGCAGCCAACGACAGGGGCAGGGCACTGAAGCTTTCTTT